This is a list of T cell receptor beta chains from one sample in a study of T cell responses to AZD1222 COVID-19 vaccine. Clones were read by immunoSEQ multiplex PCR, and TCRdb kept only the in-frame ones, dropping some. The sample lists approximately 90,000 clones; approximately 90% were seen once. The specimen was peripheral blood, collected on day 0 of AZD1222 vaccination. These receptors were taken from an adult in good health. Both conserved end residues are part of each CDR3. The D gene is left open where the match is weak. Not every row has a clone size; where given, it reads once, few, many or a size class.

v_call	j_call	clone_size	d_call	cdr3_aa	cdr3_nt
TRBV19	TRBJ1-3	.	.	CASSHTDTSGNTIYF	TGTGCCAGTAGTCACACGGACACCTCTGGAAACACCATATATTTT
TRBV19	TRBJ1-5	.	.	CASRWQSNQPQHF	TGTGCCAGTAGGTGGCAGAGCAATCAGCCCCAGCATTTT
TRBV6-5	TRBJ2-7	.	.	CASSRQGGVYEQYF	TGTGCCAGCAGTCGCCAGGGGGGGGTCTACGAGCAGTACTTC
TRBV3-1/TRBV3-2	TRBJ2-1	.	.	CASSQDVLASNNYNEQFF	TGTGCCAGCAGCCAAGATGTCCTAGCTAGTAATAACTACAATGAGCAGTTCTTC
TRBV20-1	TRBJ2-7	.	.	CSASKRLGEQYF	TGCAGTGCTAGTAAGCGACTCGGCGAGCAGTACTTC
TRBV10-2	TRBJ2-7	.	TRBD1	CASSEWTGGRDEQYF	TGCGCCAGCAGTGAGTGGACAGGGGGCAGAGACGAGCAGTACTTC
TRBV19	TRBJ2-1	.	TRBD2	CASRTGGSDEQFF	TGTGCCAGTAGAACCGGGGGGAGCGATGAGCAGTTCTTC
TRBV19	TRBJ2-2	.	.	CATLGGTGELFF	TGTGCCACCCTCGGGGGCACCGGGGAGCTGTTTTTT
TRBV28	TRBJ1-3	.	.	CASSTPGRTGNTIYF	TGTGCCAGCAGTACCCCCGGGAGAACTGGAAACACCATATATTTT
TRBV7-3	TRBJ2-3	.	.	CASSSGLGTDTQYF	TGTGCCAGCAGCTCCGGACTGGGCACAGATACGCAGTATTTT
TRBV14	TRBJ1-1	.	.	CASSQDRQGFSEAFF	TGTGCCAGCAGCCAAGATCGTCAGGGCTTCTCTGAAGCTTTCTTT
TRBV21-1	TRBJ2-6	.	.	CASSRREIKSSGANVLTF	TGTGCCAGCAGCCGCCGTGAAATTAAGAGCTCTGGGGCCAACGTCCTGACTTTC
TRBV7-3	TRBJ2-3	.	.	CASSQVGGLGDTQYF	TGTGCCAGCAGCCAGGTTGGGGGGCTGGGAGATACGCAGTATTTT
TRBV9	TRBJ2-3	.	.	CASSVEPGSTDTQYF	TGTGCCAGCAGCGTAGAGCCTGGGTCGACAGATACGCAGTATTTT
TRBV7-2	TRBJ1-2	.	.	CASSLDGTFKNGYTF	TGTGCCAGCAGCTTAGATGGGACATTTAAGAATGGCTACACCTTC
TRBV24-1	TRBJ1-4	once	.	CATSDLSEGRNEKLFF	TGTGCCACCAGTGATTTGTCTGAGGGCAGAAATGAAAAACTGTTTTTT
TRBV5-4	TRBJ2-1	.	TRBD2	CASYAGELYNEQFF	TGTGCCAGCTACGCGGGAGAGCTCTACAATGAGCAGTTCTTC
TRBV10-3	TRBJ1-1	.	.	CAISGQGPNTEAFF	TGTGCCATCAGTGGTCAGGGCCCTAACACTGAAGCTTTCTTT
TRBV19	TRBJ1-2	.	.	CASSLDSSVFYGYTF	TGTGCCAGTAGTTTGGACAGCTCTGTTTTCTATGGCTACACCTTC
TRBV5-1	TRBJ2-6	.	.	CASSQQGHSGANVLTF	TGCGCCAGCAGCCAACAAGGACACTCTGGGGCCAACGTCCTGACTTTC
TRBV7-2	TRBJ1-3	once	.	CASSLAQISGNTIYF	TGTGCCAGCAGCTTAGCACAAATCTCTGGAAACACCATATATTTT
TRBV15	TRBJ2-5	once	TRBD2	CATTSGRKETQYF	TGTGCCACCACTAGCGGGAGAAAAGAGACCCAGTACTTC
TRBV19	TRBJ2-7	.	.	CASSIAKGGYEQYF	TGTGCCAGTAGTATAGCGAAGGGGGGCTACGAGCAGTACTTC
TRBV18	TRBJ2-7	.	TRBD2	CASSRASGSNTYGDWGRSYEQYF	TGTGCCAGCTCACGAGCTAGCGGGAGTAACACCTACGGCGATTGGGGAAGGAGTTACGAGCAGTACTTC
TRBV6-5	TRBJ1-6	.	.	CASSSSYNSPLHF	TGTGCCAGCAGCAGCTCCTATAATTCACCCCTCCACTTT
TRBV6-1	TRBJ2-7	.	.	CASSESGNTYEQYF	TGTGCCAGCAGTGAATCAGGAAATACCTACGAGCAGTACTTC
TRBV6-4	TRBJ2-1	.	TRBD2	CASSDSTSGGAGEQFF	TGTGCCAGCAGTGACTCGACTAGCGGGGGGGCCGGTGAGCAGTTCTTC
TRBV3-1/TRBV3-2	TRBJ1-1	.	TRBD1	CASSQATGGGNTEAFF	TGTGCCAGCAGCCAAGCGACAGGGGGGGGAAACACTGAAGCTTTCTTT
TRBV5-1	TRBJ1-5	.	TRBD1	CASSPEGRGQGQPQHF	TGCGCCAGCAGCCCAGAAGGCAGGGGGCAGGGCCAGCCCCAGCATTTT
TRBV2	TRBJ1-5	.	TRBD1	CASTGQRQGPQHF	TGTGCCAGTACGGGACAGCGTCAAGGGCCCCAGCATTTT
TRBV11-2	TRBJ2-5	.	TRBD2	CASRERGGSNSGETQYF	TGTGCCAGCAGGGAGCGGGGCGGTTCAAACTCGGGAGAGACCCAGTACTTC
TRBV15	TRBJ2-7	.	.	CATSSEGTRAYEQYF	TGTGCCACCAGCAGCGAGGGGACCCGGGCCTACGAGCAGTACTTC
TRBV11-2	TRBJ2-5	.	.	CASSRDLQETQYF	TGTGCCAGCAGCCGGGACCTACAAGAGACCCAGTACTTC
TRBV30	TRBJ1-5	.	.	CAWSVLSLEGLRQPQHF	TGTGCCTGGAGTGTACTATCTTTAGAGGGGTTAAGGCAGCCCCAGCATTTT